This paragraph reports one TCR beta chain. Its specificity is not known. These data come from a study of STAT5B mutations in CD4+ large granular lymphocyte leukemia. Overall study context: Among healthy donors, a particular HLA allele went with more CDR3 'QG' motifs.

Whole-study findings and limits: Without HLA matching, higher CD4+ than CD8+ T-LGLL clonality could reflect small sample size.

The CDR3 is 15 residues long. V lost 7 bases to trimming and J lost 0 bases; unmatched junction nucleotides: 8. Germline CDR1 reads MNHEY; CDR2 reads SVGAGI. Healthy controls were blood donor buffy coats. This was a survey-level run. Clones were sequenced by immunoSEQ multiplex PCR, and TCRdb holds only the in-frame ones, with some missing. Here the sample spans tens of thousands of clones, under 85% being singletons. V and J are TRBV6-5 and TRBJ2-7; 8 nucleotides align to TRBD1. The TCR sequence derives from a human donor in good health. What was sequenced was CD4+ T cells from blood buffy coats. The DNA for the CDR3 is TGTGCCAGCAAGGTCACAGGGGGGTTCTCCTACGAGCAGTACTTC. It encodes CASKVTGGFSYEQYF.